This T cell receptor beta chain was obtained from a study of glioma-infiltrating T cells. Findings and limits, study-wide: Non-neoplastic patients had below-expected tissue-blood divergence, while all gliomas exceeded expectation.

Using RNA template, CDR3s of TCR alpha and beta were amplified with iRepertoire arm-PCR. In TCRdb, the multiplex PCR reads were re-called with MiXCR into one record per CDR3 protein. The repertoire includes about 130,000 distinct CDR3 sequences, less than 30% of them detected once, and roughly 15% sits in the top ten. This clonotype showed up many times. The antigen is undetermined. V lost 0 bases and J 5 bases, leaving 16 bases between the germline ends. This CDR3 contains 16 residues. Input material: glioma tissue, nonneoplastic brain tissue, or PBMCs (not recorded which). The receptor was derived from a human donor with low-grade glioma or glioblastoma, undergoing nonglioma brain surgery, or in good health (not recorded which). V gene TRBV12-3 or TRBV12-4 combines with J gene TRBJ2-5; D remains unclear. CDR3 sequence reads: CASSLAETASEETQYF. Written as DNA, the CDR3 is TGTGCCAGCAGTTTAGCAGAGACGGCTTCGGAGGAGACCCAGTACTTC.